The 30 T cell receptor beta chains in this list originate from one sample, sequenced in a study of blood T cell repertoires in COVID-19. Assay used: immunoSEQ multiplex PCR; TCRdb lists only in-frame clones, some missing. The sample yields 150,000 or so clones, roughly 80% seen once. What was sequenced was peripheral blood. Every receptor here comes from an elderly woman with acute or convalescent COVID-19.

The chain has TRBV7-2 and TRBJ2-3, with D perhaps matching TRBD2 (7 bases). Germline V lookup: CDR1 SGHTA, CDR2 FQGNSA. There are 17 residues in the CDR3. The germline V and J ends were trimmed by 5 bases and 5 bases, with 23 bases remaining between them. CDR3 nucleotide sequence: TGTGCCAGCAGCCATCCCATCGCGGGGGCCCAGGGAGATACGCAGTATTTT. It translates to CASSHPIAGAQGDTQYF.

The chain employs TRBV4-2 and TRBJ1-2; 10 bases map to TRBD1. Germline CDR1 is LGHNA and CDR2 is YNFKEQ. V was pared by 1 base and J by 5 bases, with 10 bases of the junction left unmatched. This CDR3 has 17 amino acids. The CDR3 sequence is CASSQGPGQGNGYGYTF. In nucleotides, the CDR3 is TGTGCCAGCAGCCAAGGTCCGGGACAGGGGAACGGGTATGGCTACACCTTC.

This clone appeared a few times. The chain uses TRBV19 and TRBJ2-3; 16 bases are shared with TRBD2. The V gene end was trimmed by 4 bases and the J gene end by 6 bases; junction bases not matched to a gene: 10. CDR1 and CDR2 (germline): LNHDA, SQIVND (reference sequence). There are 18 residues in the CDR3. The CDR3 coding sequence is TGTGCCAGTAGTAAAAAGGGACTAGCGGGGGGGTTGGGGGATACGCAGTATTTT. Protein product: CASSKKGLAGGLGDTQYF.

The chain recombines TRBV29-1 with TRBJ2-7, with D possibly being TRBD2 (6 bases). Deletions cut 3 bases from V and 9 bases from J, with 18 bases between. The CDR3 has 13 residues. In germline, CDR1 is SQVTM, CDR2 ANQGSEA. CDR3 loop: CSVEEGRFGGQYF. The CDR3 DNA is TGCAGCGTTGAGGAGGGGAGGTTTGGTGGGCAGTACTTC.

The chain links TRBV19 to TRBJ1-5; TRBD1 matches at 12 bases. Germline loops: CDR1 LNHDA, CDR2 SQIVND (reference sequence). The V gene end was trimmed by 0 bases and the J gene end by 6 bases; junction bases not matched to a gene: 9. The CDR3 spans 18 residues. CDR3 protein: CASSIEGTGGALGQPQHF. The DNA of the CDR3 is TGTGCCAGTAGTATAGAGGGGACAGGGGGCGCCTTAGGTCAGCCCCAGCATTTT.

The rearrangement uses TRBV14 and TRBJ1-4; possible D gene TRBD1, 5 bases. Germline V gene data show CDR1 as SGHDN and CDR2 as FVKESK. Between the trimmed V and J ends, which lost 4 bases and 8 bases, there was a span of 11 bases. The CDR3 is made up of 13 amino acids. CDR3 sequence: CASSLQVPEKLFF. CDR3 coding DNA: TGTGCCAGCAGCCTACAGGTACCGGAAAAACTGTTTTTT.

CDR3 amino acids: CASKVRDSYGYTF. In DNA, the CDR3 is TGTGCCAGCAAGGTTAGGGACTCTTATGGCTACACCTTC. The chain carries TRBV28 and TRBJ1-2, with a possible D match to TRBD1 (5 bases). The CDR3 is 13 amino acids. V shed 7 bases and J shed 5 bases, with 14 bases lying between them. Germline values: CDR1 MDHEN, CDR2 SYDVKM.

This clone was seen a few times. This chain uses TRBV12-5 with TRBJ2-7; no reliable D call. This CDR3 has 13 amino acids. CDR1 is LGHNT and CDR2 is FRNRAP in the germline V gene. Trimming cost V 5 bases and J 6 bases, with 14 bases left between them. The CDR3 here is CASGASVRGEQYF. The CDR3 DNA follows: TGTGCTAGTGGTGCCTCGGTCAGAGGCGAGCAGTACTTC.

This chain joins TRBV5-6 and TRBJ2-3; TRBD2 aligns across 12 bases. CDR3 length equals 17 residues. The junction had 4 bases not matched to a gene; V was cut back by 1 base and J by 1 base. Germline V gene lookup returns CDR1 SGHDT and CDR2 YYEEEE. CDR3: CASSLMSSGGGTDTQYF. The CDR3 nucleotides read TGTGCCAGCAGCTTGATGTCTAGCGGGGGGGGCACAGATACGCAGTATTTT.

The J gene is TRBJ1-4, the V gene TRBV15; 8 nucleotides align to TRBD1. The trim removed 3 bases at V and 8 bases at J, leaving 5 bases unmatched. Germline values: CDR1 LNHNV, CDR2 YYDKDF (reference sequence). The length of the CDR3 is 14 residues. The CDR3 sequence: CATSSQGAWEKLFF. Written as DNA, the CDR3 is TGTGCCACCAGCAGTCAGGGGGCTTGGGAAAAACTGTTTTTT.

This chain connects TRBV10-3 to TRBJ2-1, with 7 nucleotides matching TRBD1. Trimming cost V 7 bases and J 4 bases; bases outside gene matches: 4. The germline V gene has CDR1 ENHRY and CDR2 SYGVKD. The CDR3 consists of 13 residues. The CDR3 reads CAIKPGQYNEQFF. The CDR3 coding sequence is TGTGCCATCAAACCGGGACAGTACAATGAGCAGTTCTTC.

CDR3 protein: CASNGANSNQPQHF. The DNA of the CDR3 is TGTGCCAGCAATGGGGCCAATAGCAATCAGCCCCAGCATTTT. The chain uses TRBV2 and TRBJ1-5; weak D call: TRBD1 (5 bases). With 7 bases removed from V and 0 bases from J, the gap between germline ends came to 10 bases. Germline values: CDR1 SNHLY, CDR2 FYNNEI. The CDR3 length is 14 residues.

This chain links TRBV6-5 with TRBJ1-5, with unresolved D. The CDR3 is 15 residues long. V shed 5 bases and J shed 0 bases, with 11 bases lying between them. Looked up from germline, CDR1 is MNHEY and CDR2 is SVGAGI. The CDR3 DNA sequence: TGTGCCAGCAGTCCCGGGGTTTATAGCAATCAGCCCCAGCATTTT. Translated, it gives CASSPGVYSNQPQHF.

In this sample, this clone turned up a few times. The chain employs TRBV5-1 and TRBJ2-2, with 14 bases lining up with TRBD2. Germline loops: CDR1 SGHRS, CDR2 YFSETQ. The CDR3 spans 18 residues. The ends lost 4 bases at V and 1 base at J; junction bases unmatched: 6. In DNA, the CDR3 is TGCGCCAGCAGCCAACGACTAGCGGGAGGGATGAACACCGGGGAGCTGTTTTTT. Protein sequence: CASSQRLAGGMNTGELFF.

The chain recombines TRBV9 with TRBJ2-7; possible D gene TRBD1, 7 bases. The CDR3 is 18 residues long. V lost 0 bases and J 6 bases, leaving 25 bases between the germline ends. Germline-derived CDR1 and CDR2 are SGDLS and YYNGEE. The CDR3 DNA reads TGTGCCAGCAGCGTAGATTTGGGGGCGGGACAGAGAAGATCCGAGCAGTACTTC. It encodes CASSVDLGAGQRRSEQYF.

J is TRBJ1-2 and V is TRBV2; the D is unclear. The CDR3 is made up of 14 amino acids. V was trimmed by 6 bases and J by 1 base, leaving 12 bases between them. Per the germline V gene, CDR1 is SNHLY and CDR2 is FYNNEI. CDR3 sequence: CASSSGWSNYGYTF. The CDR3 DNA is TGTGCCAGCAGCTCGGGTTGGAGTAACTATGGCTACACCTTC.

This chain uses TRBV28 with TRBJ2-7, with 10 bases matching TRBD2. The CDR3 runs 15 residues. Germline CDR1 MDHEN, CDR2 SYDVKM. The V gene end was trimmed by 1 base and the J gene end by 2 bases; junction bases not matched to a gene: 2. The CDR3 spells CASSLFGLAAYEQYF. The DNA of the CDR3 is TGTGCCAGCAGTTTATTCGGACTAGCGGCCTACGAGCAGTACTTC.

The chain joins TRBV4-2 to TRBJ1-3, with D perhaps TRBD1 (6 bases). The CDR3 spans 16 residues. Trimming left V 0 bases short and J 4 bases short, with 13 bases between. The germline V gene encodes CDR1 LGHNA and CDR2 YNFKEQ. The CDR3 DNA follows: TGTGCCAGCAGCCAAGAGCAGGGGAGTGTGGGAAACACCATATATTTT. Translated, it gives CASSQEQGSVGNTIYF.

The count of this clone is one. At the DNA level, this CDR3 is encoded by other sequences in the same sample as well. This chain joins TRBV6-5 and TRBJ1-2; possible D gene TRBD1, 5 bases. Per germline, CDR1 MNHEY and CDR2 SVGAGI. CDR3 length: 13 residues. The V gene lost 5 bases and the J gene lost 3 bases, with 10 bases spanning the gap. CDR3 DNA sequence: TGTGCCAGCAGTCTTACAGGCGACTATGGCTACACCTTC. Encoded protein: CASSLTGDYGYTF.

The chain employs TRBV10-3 and TRBJ2-1; TRBD2 matches at 10 bases. The V and J ends lost 0 bases and 7 bases, in that order; junction bases with no gene match: 6. CDR1 is ENHRY, CDR2 SYGVKD, per germline. The CDR3 is 16 residues long. The DNA for the CDR3 is TGTGCCATCAGTGAGTCGATAACTAGCGGGATAAATGAGCAGTTCTTC. It specifies CAISESITSGINEQFF.

The rearrangement links TRBV7-9 to TRBJ1-2; D unclear. Deletions cut 5 bases from V and 2 bases from J, with 15 bases between. Per the germline V gene, CDR1 is SEHNR and CDR2 is FQNEAQ (reference sequence). The CDR3 sequence is 15 residues long. CDR3 protein: CASSRNRQRNYGYTF. CDR3 nucleotide sequence: TGTGCCAGCAGCCGTAACAGACAAAGAAACTATGGCTACACCTTC.

The chain is built from TRBV2 and TRBJ2-2, with D tentatively TRBD1 (5 bases). This CDR3 spans 13 amino acids. Germline V gene data show CDR1 as SNHLY and CDR2 as FYNNEI. Trimming cost V 6 bases and J 6 bases, with 11 bases left between them. The CDR3 DNA reads TGTGCCAGCAGGCAGGGTTATGCCGGGGAGCTGTTTTTT. It is translated as CASRQGYAGELFF.

The V call is TRBV14, the J call TRBJ2-7; 8 bases are a match to TRBD1. Trimming at V came to 4 bases and at J to 6 bases, leaving 8 bases not matched to a gene. This CDR3 region has 14 residues. Germline V lookup: CDR1 SGHDN, CDR2 FVKESK. The CDR3, as DNA: TGTGCCAGCAGCCGCCGGACAGGGTGGGGCGAGCAGTACTTC. Translation: CASSRRTGWGEQYF.

The rearrangement links TRBV20-1 to TRBJ2-5; tentatively, D is TRBD2 (5 bases). The V end was cut by 3 bases, the J end by 5 bases, with 10 bases between. From germline, CDR1 is DFQATT and CDR2 SNEGSKA (reference sequence). This CDR3 is built from 12 residues. The CDR3 spells CSASPGFETQYF. As DNA, the CDR3 is TGCAGTGCTAGTCCGGGGTTCGAGACCCAGTACTTC.

The chain joins TRBV11-2 to TRBJ1-2; 8 bases fit TRBD1. Looked up from germline, CDR1 is SGHAT and CDR2 is FQNNGV. V shed 2 bases, J shed 5 bases, and the junction held 10 bases outside the gene matches. The CDR3 totals 16 residues. The CDR3 sequence is CASSLSGTGGHYGYTF. CDR3 nucleotides: TGTGCCAGCAGCTTATCAGGCACAGGGGGGCATTATGGCTACACCTTC.

The chain links TRBV20-1 to TRBJ1-4; D perhaps matches TRBD1 (5 bases). The V gene's germline CDR1 is DFQATT and CDR2 SNEGSKA (reference sequence). The CDR3 extends over 13 amino acids. Trimming shortened V by 3 bases and J by 5 bases, and 10 bases separated the two germline ends. CDR3 region: CSASKGKNEKLFF. In DNA form, the CDR3 reads TGCAGTGCTAGTAAGGGGAAGAATGAAAAACTGTTTTTT.

The rearrangement uses TRBV7-9 and TRBJ1-3; no reliable D call. The germline V and J ends were trimmed by 3 bases and 11 bases, with 11 bases remaining between them. The CDR3 is made up of 12 amino acids. Germline lookup yields CDR1 SEHNR and CDR2 FQNEAQ (reference sequence). The CDR3 region is CASSFSGSAIYF. CDR3 nucleotide sequence: TGTGCCAGCAGCTTTTCGGGATCGGCCATATATTTT.

The rearrangement joins TRBV19 to TRBJ2-4; 7 bases align to TRBD2. Germline V gene lookup returns CDR1 LNHDA and CDR2 SQIVND (reference sequence). This CDR3 is built from 15 residues. Trimming cost V 6 bases and J 0 bases; bases outside gene matches: 5. For the CDR3, the DNA is TGTGCCAGTAGGATTAGCGGGTTAGCCAAAAACATTCAGTACTTC. Encoded protein: CASRISGLAKNIQYF.

CDR3 in amino acids: CASSLNPGYEQYF. The DNA for the CDR3 is TGTGCCAGCAGCTTAAACCCGGGCTACGAGCAGTACTTC. The chain is built from TRBV7-3 and TRBJ2-7; no reliable D call. V dropped 1 base and J dropped 3 bases, with 7 bases sitting between them. The CDR3 is 13 amino acids. Germline values: CDR1 SGHTA, CDR2 FQGTGA. The full variable domain, rest sourced from reference TRBV7-3 and TRBJ2-7, is GAGVSQTPSNKVTEKGKYVELRCDPISGHTALYWYRQSLGQGPEFLIYFQGTGAADDSGLPNDRFFAVRPEGSVSTLKIQRTERGDSAVYLCASSLNPGYEQYFGPGTRLTVT.

The rearrangement uses TRBV30 and TRBJ1-6; D gene unclear. V was shortened by 1 base and J by 0 bases, with 7 bases between the two germline ends. The germline V gene has CDR1 GTSNPN and CDR2 SVGIG (reference sequence). This CDR3 contains 15 residues. The CDR3 is CAWSEGSSYNSPLHF. CDR3 in DNA: TGTGCCTGGAGTGAAGGGAGCTCCTATAATTCACCCCTCCACTTT.